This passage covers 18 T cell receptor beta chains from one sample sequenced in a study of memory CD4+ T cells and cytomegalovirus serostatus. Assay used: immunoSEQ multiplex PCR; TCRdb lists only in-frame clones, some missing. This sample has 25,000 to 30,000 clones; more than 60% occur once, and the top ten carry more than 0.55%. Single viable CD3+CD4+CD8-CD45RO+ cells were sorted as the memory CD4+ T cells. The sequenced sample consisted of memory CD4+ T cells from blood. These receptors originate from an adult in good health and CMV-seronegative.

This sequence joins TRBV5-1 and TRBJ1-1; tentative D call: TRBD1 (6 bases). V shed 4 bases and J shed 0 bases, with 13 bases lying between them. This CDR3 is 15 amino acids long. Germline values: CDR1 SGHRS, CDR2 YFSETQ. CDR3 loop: CASSPEQGLNTEAFF. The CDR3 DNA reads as TGCGCCAGCAGCCCTGAACAGGGATTGAACACTGAAGCTTTCTTT.

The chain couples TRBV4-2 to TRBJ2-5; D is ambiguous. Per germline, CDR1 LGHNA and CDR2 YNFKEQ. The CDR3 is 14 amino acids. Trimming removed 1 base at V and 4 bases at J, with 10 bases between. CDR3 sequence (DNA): TGTGCCAGCAGCCAAGGACCCGAGGCAGAGACCCAGTACTTC. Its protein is CASSQGPEAETQYF.

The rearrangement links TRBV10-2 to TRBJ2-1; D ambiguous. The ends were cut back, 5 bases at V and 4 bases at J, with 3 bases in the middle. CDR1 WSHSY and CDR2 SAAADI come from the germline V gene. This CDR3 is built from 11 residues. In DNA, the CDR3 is TGCGCCAGCAGTATATACAATGAGCAGTTCTTC. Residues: CASSIYNEQFF.

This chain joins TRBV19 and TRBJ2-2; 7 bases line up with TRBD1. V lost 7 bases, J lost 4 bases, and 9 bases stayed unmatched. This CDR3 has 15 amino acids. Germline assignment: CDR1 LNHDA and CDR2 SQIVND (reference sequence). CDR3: CASIKQGIGTGELFF. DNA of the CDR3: TGTGCCAGTATAAAACAGGGGATCGGCACCGGGGAGCTGTTTTTT.

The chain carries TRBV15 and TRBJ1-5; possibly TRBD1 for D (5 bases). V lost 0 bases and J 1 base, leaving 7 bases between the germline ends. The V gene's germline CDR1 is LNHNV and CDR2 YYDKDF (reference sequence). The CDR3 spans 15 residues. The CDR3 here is CATSREGLSNQPQHF. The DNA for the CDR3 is TGTGCCACCAGCAGAGAGGGGCTGAGCAATCAGCCCCAGCATTTT. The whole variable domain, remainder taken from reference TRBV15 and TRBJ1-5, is DAMVIQNPRYQVTQFGKPVTLSCSQTLNHNVMYWYQQKSSQAPKLLFHYYDKDFNNEADTPDNFQSRRPNTSFCFLDIRSPGLGDTAMYLCATSREGLSNQPQHFGDGTRLSIL.

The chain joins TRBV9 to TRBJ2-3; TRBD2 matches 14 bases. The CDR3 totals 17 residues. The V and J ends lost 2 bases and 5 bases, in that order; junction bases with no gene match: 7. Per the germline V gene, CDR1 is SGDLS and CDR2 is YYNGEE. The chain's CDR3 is CASSVVTSGGAGDTQYF. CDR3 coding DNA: TGTGCCAGCAGCGTGGTGACTAGCGGGGGGGCGGGAGATACGCAGTATTTT. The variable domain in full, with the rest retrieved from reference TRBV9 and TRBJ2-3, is DSGVTQTPKHLITATGQRVTLRCSPRSGDLSVYWYQQSLDQGLQFLIQYYNGEERAKGNILERFSAQQFPDLHSELNLSSLELGDSALYFCASSVVTSGGAGDTQYFGPGTRLTVL.

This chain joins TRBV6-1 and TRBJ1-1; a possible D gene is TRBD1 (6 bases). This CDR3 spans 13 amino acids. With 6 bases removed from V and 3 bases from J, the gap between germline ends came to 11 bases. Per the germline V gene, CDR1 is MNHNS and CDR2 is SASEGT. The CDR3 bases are TGTGCCAGCAGGACAAGACAGGACACTGAAGCTTTCTTT. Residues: CASRTRQDTEAFF.

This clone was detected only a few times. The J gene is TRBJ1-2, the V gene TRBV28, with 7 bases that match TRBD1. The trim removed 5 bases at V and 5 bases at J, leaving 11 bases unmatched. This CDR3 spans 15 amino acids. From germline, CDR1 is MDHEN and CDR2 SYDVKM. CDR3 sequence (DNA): TGTGCCAGCAGTGAAACGACAGGGTCGGGATATGGCTACACCTTC. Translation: CASSETTGSGYGYTF.

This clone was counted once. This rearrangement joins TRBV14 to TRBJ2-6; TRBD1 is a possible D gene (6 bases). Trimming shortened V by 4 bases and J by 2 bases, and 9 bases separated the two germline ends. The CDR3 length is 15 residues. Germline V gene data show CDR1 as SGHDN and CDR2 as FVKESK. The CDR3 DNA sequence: TGTGCCAGCAGCCCACAGGGAACTGGGGCCAACGTCCTGACTTTC. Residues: CASSPQGTGANVLTF. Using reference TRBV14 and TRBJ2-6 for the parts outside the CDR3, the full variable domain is EAGVTQFPSHSVIEKGQTVTLRCDPISGHDNLYWYRRVMGKEIKFLLHFVKESKQDESGMPNNRFLAERTGGTYSTLKVQPAELEDSGVYFCASSPQGTGANVLTFGAGSRLTVL.

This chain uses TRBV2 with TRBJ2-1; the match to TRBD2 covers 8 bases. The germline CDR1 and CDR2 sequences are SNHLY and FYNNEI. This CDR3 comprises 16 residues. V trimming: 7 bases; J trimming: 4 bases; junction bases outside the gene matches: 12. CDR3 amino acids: CASTAVGSGIYNEQFF. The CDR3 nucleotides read TGTGCCAGCACGGCGGTGGGTAGCGGGATTTACAATGAGCAGTTCTTC.

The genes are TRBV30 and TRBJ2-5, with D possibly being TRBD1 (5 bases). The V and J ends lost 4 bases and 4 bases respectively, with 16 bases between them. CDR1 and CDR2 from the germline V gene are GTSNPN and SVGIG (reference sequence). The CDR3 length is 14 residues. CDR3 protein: CAWMGPRAGETQYF. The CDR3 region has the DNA TGTGCCTGGATGGGGCCTAGGGCAGGAGAGACCCAGTACTTC.

Here the CDR3 DNA reads TGTGCCAGCAGCCCTCGGACAGGGTCGACTGAAAAACTGTTTTTT. Protein: CASSPRTGSTEKLFF. V is TRBV27 and J is TRBJ1-4; 8 bases are a match to TRBD1. Germline V gene sequence: CDR1 MNHEY, CDR2 SMNVEV (reference sequence). Trimming cost V 6 bases and J 7 bases; bases outside gene matches: 10. This CDR3 spans 15 amino acids.

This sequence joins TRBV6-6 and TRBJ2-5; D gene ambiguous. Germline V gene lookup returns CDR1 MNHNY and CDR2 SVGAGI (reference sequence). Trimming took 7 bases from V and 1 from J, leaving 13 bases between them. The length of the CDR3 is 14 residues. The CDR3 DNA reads TGTGCCAGCATTGAGTCAGGATTCCAAGAGACCCAGTACTTC. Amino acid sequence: CASIESGFQETQYF.

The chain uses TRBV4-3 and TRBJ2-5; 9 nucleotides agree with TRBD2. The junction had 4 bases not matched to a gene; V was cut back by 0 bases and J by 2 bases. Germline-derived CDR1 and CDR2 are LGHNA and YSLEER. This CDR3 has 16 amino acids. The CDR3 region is CASSQEVSGGQETQYF. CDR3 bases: TGCGCCAGCAGCCAAGAGGTTAGCGGGGGACAAGAGACCCAGTACTTC.

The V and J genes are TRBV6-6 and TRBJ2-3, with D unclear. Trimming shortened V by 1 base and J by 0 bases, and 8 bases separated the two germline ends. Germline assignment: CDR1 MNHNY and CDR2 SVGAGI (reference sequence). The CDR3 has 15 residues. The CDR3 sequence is CASSYFKGSTDTQYF. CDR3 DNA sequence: TGTGCCAGCAGTTACTTTAAAGGGAGCACAGATACGCAGTATTTT.

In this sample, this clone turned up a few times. For the CDR3, the DNA is TGTGCCAGCAGTAACCCAGGGGACTATGGCTACACCTTC. Translation gives CASSNPGDYGYTF. V usage is TRBV14 and J usage is TRBJ1-2; D is possibly TRBD1 (6 bases). Germline V gene sequence: CDR1 SGHDN, CDR2 FVKESK. V lost 6 bases and J lost 3, with 11 bases in between. The CDR3 totals 13 residues.

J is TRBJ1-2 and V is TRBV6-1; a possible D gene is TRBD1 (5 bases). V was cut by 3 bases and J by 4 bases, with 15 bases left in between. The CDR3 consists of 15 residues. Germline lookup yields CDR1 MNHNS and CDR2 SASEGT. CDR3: CASSDLGVSGYGYTF. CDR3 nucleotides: TGTGCCAGCAGTGATCTGGGGGTTAGTGGCTATGGCTACACCTTC.

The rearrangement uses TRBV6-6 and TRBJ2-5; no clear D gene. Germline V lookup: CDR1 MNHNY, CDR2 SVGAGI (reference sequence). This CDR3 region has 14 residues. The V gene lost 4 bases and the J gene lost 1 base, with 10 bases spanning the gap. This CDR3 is CASSWVTRQETQYF. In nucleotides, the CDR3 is TGTGCCAGCAGTTGGGTTACGCGCCAAGAGACCCAGTACTTC.